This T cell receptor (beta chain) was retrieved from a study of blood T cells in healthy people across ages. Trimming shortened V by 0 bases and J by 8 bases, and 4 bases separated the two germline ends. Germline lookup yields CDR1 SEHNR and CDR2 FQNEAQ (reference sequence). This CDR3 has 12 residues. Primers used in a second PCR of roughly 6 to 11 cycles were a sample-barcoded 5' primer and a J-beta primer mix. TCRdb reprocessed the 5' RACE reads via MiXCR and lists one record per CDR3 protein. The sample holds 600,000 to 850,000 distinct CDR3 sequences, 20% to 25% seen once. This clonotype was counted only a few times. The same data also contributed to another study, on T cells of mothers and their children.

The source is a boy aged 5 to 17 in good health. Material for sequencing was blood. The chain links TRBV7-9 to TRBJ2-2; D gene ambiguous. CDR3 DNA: TGTGCCAGCAGCTTAGCGCTTGGGGAGCTGTTTTTT. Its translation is CASSLALGELFF. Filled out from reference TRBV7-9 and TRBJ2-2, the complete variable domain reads DTGVSQNPRHKITKRGQNVTFRCDPISEHNRLYWYRQTLGQGPEFLTYFQNEAQLEKSRLLSDRFSAERPKGSFSTLEIQRTEQGDSAMYLCASSLALGELFFGEGSRLTVL.